The 23 T cell receptor beta chains listed next were all sequenced from one sample in a study of cytomegalovirus exposure and HLA in healthy donors. The PCR made use of 60 Vbeta and 13 Jbeta primers. This table comes from immunoSEQ multiplex PCR, and its TCRdb copy is limited to in-frame clones, with some not included. The repertoire has 100,000 to 150,000 clones, roughly 79% of them found once; the top ten carry about 0.74%. Source material: PBMCs. Every receptor here comes from a man between 18 and 29 years old in good health and CMV-seronegative.

This clone was counted only a few times. The gene calls are TRBV2 and TRBJ1-5, with D perhaps matching TRBD1 (6 bases). Per germline, CDR1 SNHLY and CDR2 FYNNEI. The CDR3 runs to 15 residues. V was trimmed by 6 bases and J by 9 bases, leaving 21 bases between them. CDR3 residues: CASRDTGPGVRPQHF. As DNA, the CDR3 is TGTGCCAGCAGGGATACAGGGCCGGGTGTTCGGCCCCAGCATTTT.

This clone was detected a few times. This chain joins TRBV6-5 and TRBJ1-2; TRBD1 aligns across 7 bases. The ends lost 2 bases at V and 6 bases at J; junction bases unmatched: 9. The germline CDR1 and CDR2 sequences are MNHEY and SVGAGI. The CDR3 runs 15 residues. The CDR3 loop is CASSYQTQTGHGYTF. CDR3 sequence (DNA): TGTGCCAGCAGTTACCAAACACAGACAGGGCATGGCTACACCTTC.

V and J are TRBV5-4 and TRBJ1-1, with TRBD1 matching over 10 bases. With 3 bases clipped from V and 7 bases from J, the junction kept 9 bases outside the gene matches. This CDR3 spans 15 amino acids. The germline CDR1 and CDR2 sequences are SGHNT and YYREEE (reference sequence). CDR3 protein: CASSSDPGQGIEAFF. CDR3 nucleotides: TGTGCCAGCAGCTCGGATCCGGGACAGGGGATTGAAGCTTTCTTT.

This clone was observed a single time. V and J are TRBV29-1 and TRBJ2-1; 7 bases are a match to TRBD1. The CDR3 length is 15 residues. Germline V gene data show CDR1 as SQVTM and CDR2 as ANQGSEA. Losses at the gene ends were 4 bases for V and 2 bases for J; bases not matched to a gene: 8. The CDR3 bases are TGCAGCGTTGTTGGCCGGGACAGCCCCTACAATGAGCAGTTCTTC. It codes for CSVVGRDSPYNEQFF.

The chain uses TRBV7-2 and TRBJ2-1; weak D call: TRBD1 (6 bases). This CDR3 has 15 amino acids. V was shortened by 1 base and J by 4 bases, with 11 bases between the two germline ends. Germline assignment: CDR1 SGHTA and CDR2 FQGNSA. CDR3 sequence (DNA): TGTGCCAGCAGCTTAGGGGCAGGGGAATACAATGAGCAGTTCTTC. Amino acids: CASSLGAGEYNEQFF. The variable domain in full, with the rest retrieved from reference TRBV7-2 and TRBJ2-1, is GAGVSQSPSNKVTEKGKDVELRCDPISGHTALYWYRQSLGQGLEFLIYFQGNSAPDKSGLPSDRFSAERTGGSVSTLTIQRTQQEDSAVYLCASSLGAGEYNEQFFGPGTRLTVL.

The chain recombines TRBV4-3 with TRBJ2-5; 8 nucleotides line up with TRBD1. The CDR3 is 15 residues long. The germline V gene encodes CDR1 LGHNA and CDR2 YSLEER. J was trimmed by 4 bases and V by 1 base; bases with no gene match: 5. CDR3 sequence reads: CASSQAAGTGETQYF. The CDR3 coding sequence is TGCGCCAGCAGCCAAGCGGCGGGGACAGGAGAGACCCAGTACTTC.

V and J are TRBV11-2 and TRBJ2-1; TRBD1 agrees at 11 bases. This CDR3 spans 15 amino acids. Germline CDR1 SGHAT, CDR2 FQNNGV. The junction had 7 bases not matched to a gene; V was cut back by 4 bases and J by 8 bases. The CDR3 region is CASSSDRGLWDEQFF. Written as DNA, the CDR3 is TGTGCCAGCAGCTCGGACAGGGGGCTGTGGGATGAGCAGTTCTTC.

This chain uses TRBV28 with TRBJ1-2, with unresolved D. CDR3 length: 11 amino acids. With 2 bases removed from V and 8 bases from J, the gap between germline ends came to 6 bases. CDR1 and CDR2 from the germline V gene are MDHEN and SYDVKM. CDR3 in amino acids: CASSLNGGYTF. CDR3 sequence (DNA): TGTGCCAGCAGTTTAAACGGGGGCTACACCTTC.

This chain links TRBV21-1 with TRBJ1-5; the D call of TRBD1 is as the table states it, not checked on the DNA. TRBV21-1 is a recognized pseudogene. This CDR3 contains 17 residues. CDR3 in amino acids: CASSSTSGRDRHQPQHF. The CDR3 nucleotides are TGTGCCAGCAGCTCAACCTCGGGTCGGGACAGGCATCAGCCCCAGCATTTT.

This rearrangement joins TRBV4-1 to TRBJ2-2, with D unresolved. There are 12 residues in the CDR3. V shed 4 bases and J shed 5 bases, with 5 bases lying between them. From germline, CDR1 is MGHRA and CDR2 YSYEKL. The CDR3 region has the DNA TGCGCCAGCAGCCTCTTAACCGGGGAGCTGTTTTTT. This sequence encodes CASSLLTGELFF.

V usage is TRBV4-1 and J usage is TRBJ1-6; maybe TRBD1 (6 bases). The CDR3 loop spans 16 amino acids. V was cut by 1 base and J by 6 bases, with 13 bases left in between. Looked up from germline, CDR1 is MGHRA and CDR2 is YSYEKL. This CDR3 is CASSQGRGPLNSPLHF. The CDR3 bases are TGCGCCAGCAGCCAAGGCAGGGGACCTCTTAATTCACCCCTCCACTTT.

CDR3 nucleotides: TGCGCCAGTCAGGACGAGGGGAGGCTTTCACCCCTCCACTTT. Translation gives CASQDEGRLSPLHF. V gene TRBV10-2 combines with J gene TRBJ1-6, with TRBD1 as a possible D gene (5 bases). Germline assignment: CDR1 WSHSY and CDR2 SAAADI. The CDR3 runs to 14 residues. V was pared by 9 bases and J by 9 bases, with 18 bases between.

This clone came up once. V usage is TRBV5-1 and J usage is TRBJ1-1; the D is unclear. The CDR3 runs 15 residues. From germline, CDR1 is SGHRS and CDR2 YFSETQ. V lost 3 bases to trimming and J lost 0 bases, with 12 bases between them. This CDR3 reads CASSSPGRVNTEAFF. The CDR3 DNA reads TGCGCCAGCAGCTCCCCTGGGCGGGTGAACACTGAAGCTTTCTTT.

V usage is TRBV30 and J usage is TRBJ1-1; perhaps TRBD1 as D (5 bases). The germline CDR1 and CDR2 sequences are GTSNPN and SVGIG (reference sequence). There are 11 residues in the CDR3. The V end was cut by 3 bases, the J end by 7 bases, with 9 bases between. The CDR3 loop reads CAWSPTDEAFF. For the CDR3, the DNA is TGTGCCTGGAGCCCGACAGATGAAGCTTTCTTT. The complete variable domain, with remaining parts taken from reference TRBV30 and TRBJ1-1, reads SQTIHQWPATLVQPVGSPLSLECTVEGTSNPNLYWYRQAAGRGLQLLFYSVGIGQISSEVPQNLSASRPQDRQFILSSKKLLLSDSGFYLCAWSPTDEAFFGQGTRLTVV.

The chain couples TRBV6-5 to TRBJ2-2; 9 bases align to TRBD1. The V gene end was trimmed by 2 bases and the J gene end by 4 bases; junction bases not matched to a gene: 5. Germline-derived CDR1 and CDR2 are MNHEY and SVGAGI. The CDR3 contains 16 residues. CDR3 amino acids: CASSYPSTGGTGELFF. CDR3 nucleotides: TGTGCCAGCAGTTACCCCTCGACAGGGGGCACCGGGGAGCTGTTTTTT.

The chain links TRBV4-3 to TRBJ1-1; no reliable D call. This CDR3 region has 15 residues. Germline lookup yields CDR1 LGHNA and CDR2 YSLEER. V was clipped by 0 bases and J by 5 bases, with 13 bases between them. CDR3 in amino acids: CASSQDRGGGTEAFF. The CDR3 region has the DNA TGCGCCAGCAGCCAAGATCGGGGAGGTGGGACTGAAGCTTTCTTT.

The chain is built from TRBV27 and TRBJ1-4; 10 bases map to TRBD1. The length of the CDR3 is 16 residues. Trimming removed 5 bases from V and 11 bases from J; junction bases left unmatched: 14. Germline lookup yields CDR1 MNHEY and CDR2 SMNVEV (reference sequence). CDR3 sequence: CASSTTPGQGIGKLFF. The CDR3 nucleotides read TGTGCCAGCAGTACGACTCCGGGACAGGGGATCGGGAAACTGTTTTTT. The full variable domain, with the rest looked up from reference TRBV27 and TRBJ1-4, is EAQVTQNPRYLITVTGKKLTVTCSQNMNHEYMSWYRQDPGLGLRQIYYSMNVEVTDKGDVPEGYKVSRKEKRNFPLILESPSPNQTSLYFCASSTTPGQGIGKLFFGSGTQLSVL.

CDR3 region: CASSFESPGANVLTF. The CDR3 DNA reads TGTGCCAGCAGCTTTGAGTCCCCTGGGGCCAACGTCCTGACTTTC. V and J are TRBV5-5 and TRBJ2-6; D call uncertain. Germline CDR1 and CDR2: SGHKS and YYEKEE (reference sequence). Trimming shortened V by 2 bases and J by 2 bases, and 8 bases separated the two germline ends. This CDR3 spans 15 amino acids.

The gene calls are TRBV6-4 and TRBJ1-1, with D perhaps matching TRBD1 (6 bases). This CDR3 region has 13 residues. From germline, CDR1 is MRHNA and CDR2 SNTAGT. V lost 6 bases and J 0 bases, leaving 8 bases between the germline ends. The CDR3 is CASRGAMNTEAFF. As DNA, the CDR3 is TGTGCCAGCAGGGGGGCGATGAACACTGAAGCTTTCTTT.

The rearrangement uses TRBV28 and TRBJ1-1; 9 bases agree with TRBD1. The germline V gene has CDR1 MDHEN and CDR2 SYDVKM. The J segment lost 11 bases and the V segment lost 2 bases, leaving 9 bases of the junction unmatched. The CDR3 contains 14 residues. CDR3 sequence (DNA): TGTGCCAGCAGTTTAATCGGGGGACAGGGCGGCGCTTTCTTT. It yields the protein CASSLIGGQGGAFF.

This chain uses TRBV6-5 with TRBJ2-7; the match to TRBD1 covers 8 bases. The CDR3 is 14 amino acids. The germline gives CDR1 MNHEY, CDR2 SVGAGI. V lost 5 bases and J lost 0; bases outside the gene matches: 3. The CDR3 DNA is TGTGCCAGCAGTACTGGGACAGGCTCCTACGAGCAGTACTTC. Translation: CASSTGTGSYEQYF.

This chain joins TRBV14 and TRBJ1-3; D unclear. This CDR3 spans 15 amino acids. CDR1 is SGHDN, CDR2 FVKESK, per germline. Between the trimmed V and J ends, which lost 1 base and 5 bases, there was a span of 12 bases. The CDR3 DNA sequence: TGTGCCAGCAGCCAAGGAGGGAAATTCCGAAACACCATATATTTT. Translated, it gives CASSQGGKFRNTIYF.

The rearrangement links TRBV30 to TRBJ1-4, with 8 bases aligning to TRBD1. V shed 8 bases, J shed 8 bases, and the junction held 7 bases outside the gene matches. This CDR3 has 12 amino acids. CDR1 is GTSNPN and CDR2 is SVGIG in the germline V gene (reference sequence). This CDR3 reads CAGQGILEKLFF. The CDR3 region has the DNA TGTGCCGGACAGGGAATCCTAGAAAAACTGTTTTTT. The whole variable domain, filled in from reference TRBV30 and TRBJ1-4, reads SQTIHQWPATLVQPVGSPLSLECTVEGTSNPNLYWYRQAAGRGLQLLFYSVGIGQISSEVPQNLSASRPQDRQFILSSKKLLLSDSGFYLCAGQGILEKLFFGSGTQLSVL.